The 9 T cell receptor beta chains below all came from one sample that was sequenced in a study of blood T cell repertoires in COVID-19. Repertoires were generated with immunoSEQ multiplex PCR, while TCRdb's copy carries only in-frame clones and drops some. The data hold around 59,000 clones, with more than 60% observed a single time. Sequencing was carried out using peripheral blood. The receptor source for this set is a woman between 45 and 65 years old with active or convalescent COVID-19.

The rearrangement joins TRBV18 to TRBJ1-6, with 8 bases that match TRBD1. The CDR3 covers 15 residues. V shed 6 bases, J shed 6 bases, and the junction held 7 bases outside the gene matches. The germline V gene has CDR1 KGHSH and CDR2 LQKENI. CDR3 sequence (DNA): TGTGCCAGCTCCCCTCAGACAGGGGTTAATTCACCCCTCCACTTT. Translating gives CASSPQTGVNSPLHF. The full variable domain, in which reference TRBV18 and TRBJ1-6 provide the parts outside the CDR3, is NAGVMQNPRHLVRRRGQEARLRCSPMKGHSHVYWYRQLPEEGLKFMVYLQKENIIDESGMPKERFSAEFPKEGPSILRIQQVVRGDSAAYFCASSPQTGVNSPLHFGNGTRLTVT.

J is TRBJ2-5 and V is TRBV6-5, with D possibly matching TRBD1 (5 bases). This CDR3 contains 14 residues. Germline V gene sequence: CDR1 MNHEY, CDR2 SVGAGI. Trimming pared 8 bases from V and 5 bases from J, leaving 18 bases between. CDR3 in DNA: TGTGCCAGCGATGAGCGTGTACCAGGGGAGACCCAGTACTTC. This sequence encodes CASDERVPGETQYF.

This clone was detected a few times. This chain connects TRBV28 to TRBJ1-5; D unclear. Trimming removed 2 bases at V and 7 bases at J, with 9 bases between. The CDR3 covers 13 residues. Germline CDR1 and CDR2: MDHEN and SYDVKM. The CDR3 nucleotides read TGTGCCAGCAGTTTACCTCTAGGCCAGCCCCAGCATTTT. This translates into CASSLPLGQPQHF.

The J gene is TRBJ2-1, the V gene TRBV13; 10 bases are a match to TRBD2. Unmatched junction bases numbered 4, after V lost 3 bases and J lost 5 bases. The CDR3 is 15 amino acids. Per the germline V gene, CDR1 is PRHDT and CDR2 is FYEKMQ (reference sequence). The CDR3 sequence is CASSFRTSGHNEQFF. The CDR3, as DNA: TGTGCCAGCAGCTTTCGGACTAGCGGACACAATGAGCAGTTCTTC. The whole variable domain, filled in from reference TRBV13 and TRBJ2-1, reads AAGVIQSPRHLIKEKRETATLKCYPIPRHDTVYWYQQGPGQDPQFLISFYEKMQSDKGSIPDRFSAQQFSDYHSELNMSSLELGDSALYFCASSFRTSGHNEQFFGPGTRLTVL.

V is TRBV6-6 and J is TRBJ2-5; possible D gene TRBD2, 5 bases. CDR1 MNHNY and CDR2 SVGAGI come from the germline V gene (reference sequence). This CDR3 has 15 residues. Trimming took off 2 bases at V and 5 bases at J, with 15 bases between the two ends. CDR3 DNA: TGTGCCAGCAGTTACCAAGGGAGATCGCGGGAGACCCAGTACTTC. This codes for CASSYQGRSRETQYF.

The chain carries TRBV5-1 and TRBJ1-1; the D is unclear. Trimming left V 0 bases short and J 3 bases short, with 6 bases between. The CDR3 runs to 13 residues. Germline values: CDR1 SGHRS, CDR2 YFSETQ. Written as DNA, the CDR3 is TGCGCCAGCAGCTTGGAAGAGTACACTGAAGCTTTCTTT. This sequence encodes CASSLEEYTEAFF.

This clone showed up just a few times. The J gene is TRBJ1-5, the V gene TRBV19; TRBD1 matches at 9 bases. Germline values: CDR1 LNHDA, CDR2 SQIVND (reference sequence). This CDR3 is 16 amino acids long. J gave up 1 base and V 5 bases, and 6 bases lay outside the gene matches. The CDR3 is CASSPTGGISNQPQHF. CDR3 DNA: TGTGCCAGTAGTCCGACAGGGGGGATCAGCAATCAGCCCCAGCATTTT.

This chain joins TRBV18 and TRBJ1-1; D remains unclear. V dropped 3 bases and J dropped 1 base, with 9 bases sitting between them. This CDR3 is built from 14 residues. Germline loops: CDR1 KGHSH, CDR2 LQKENI. CDR3 region: CASSPDSQNTEAFF. Here the CDR3 DNA reads TGTGCCAGCTCACCGGACTCACAGAACACTGAAGCTTTCTTT.

The genes are TRBV5-4 and TRBJ1-6; possible D gene TRBD1, 5 bases. V was shortened by 1 base and J by 3 bases, with 14 bases between the two germline ends. CDR1 SGHNT and CDR2 YYREEE come from the germline V gene (reference sequence). CDR3 size: 17 residues. CDR3 sequence (DNA): TGTGCCAGCAGCTTGAACGCAGGGAAGCGCTATAATTCACCCCTCCACTTT. Translating gives CASSLNAGKRYNSPLHF.